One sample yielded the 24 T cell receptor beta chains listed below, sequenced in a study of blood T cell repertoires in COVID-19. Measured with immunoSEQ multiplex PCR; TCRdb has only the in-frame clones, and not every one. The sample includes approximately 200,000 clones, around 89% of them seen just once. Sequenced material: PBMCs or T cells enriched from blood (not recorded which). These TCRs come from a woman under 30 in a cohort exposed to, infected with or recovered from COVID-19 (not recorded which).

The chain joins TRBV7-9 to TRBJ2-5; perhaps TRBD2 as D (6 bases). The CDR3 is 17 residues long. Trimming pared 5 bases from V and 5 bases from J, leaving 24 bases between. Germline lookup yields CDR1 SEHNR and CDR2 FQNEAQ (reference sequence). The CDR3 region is CASSVLVGRTKGETQYF. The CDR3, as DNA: TGTGCCAGCAGCGTTCTAGTAGGACGGACTAAGGGGGAGACCCAGTACTTC.

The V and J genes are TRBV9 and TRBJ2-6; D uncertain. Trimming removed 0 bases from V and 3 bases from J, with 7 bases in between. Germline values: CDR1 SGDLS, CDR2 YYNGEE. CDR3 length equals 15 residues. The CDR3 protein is CASSVESHGANVLTF. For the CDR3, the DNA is TGTGCCAGCAGCGTAGAGTCACATGGGGCCAACGTCCTGACTTTC.

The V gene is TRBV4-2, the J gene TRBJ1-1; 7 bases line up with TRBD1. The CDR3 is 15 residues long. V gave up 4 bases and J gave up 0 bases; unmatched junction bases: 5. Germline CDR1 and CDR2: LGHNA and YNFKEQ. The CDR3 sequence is CASSPTGTVNTEAFF. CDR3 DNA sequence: TGTGCCAGCAGCCCCACCGGGACAGTGAACACTGAAGCTTTCTTT.

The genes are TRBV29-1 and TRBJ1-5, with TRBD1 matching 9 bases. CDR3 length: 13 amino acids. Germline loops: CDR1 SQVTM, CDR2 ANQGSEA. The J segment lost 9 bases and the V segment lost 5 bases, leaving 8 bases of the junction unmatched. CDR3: CSVNQGQGGPQHF. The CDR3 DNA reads TGCAGCGTTAATCAGGGACAGGGCGGGCCCCAGCATTTT.

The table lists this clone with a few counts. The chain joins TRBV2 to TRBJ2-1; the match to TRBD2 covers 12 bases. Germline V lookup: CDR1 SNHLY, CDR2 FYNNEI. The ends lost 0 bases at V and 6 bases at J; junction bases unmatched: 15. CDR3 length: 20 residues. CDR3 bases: TGTGCCAGCAGTGAAGCGCTTTGGCTAGCGGGAGGGAGGAGGGCCAATGAGCAGTTCTTC. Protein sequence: CASSEALWLAGGRRANEQFF.

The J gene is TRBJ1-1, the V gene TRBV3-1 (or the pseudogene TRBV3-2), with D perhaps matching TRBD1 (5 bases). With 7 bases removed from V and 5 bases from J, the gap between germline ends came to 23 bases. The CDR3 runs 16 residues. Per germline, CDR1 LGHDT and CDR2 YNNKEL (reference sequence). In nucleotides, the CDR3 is TGTGCCAGCACAACCTCGGCAGGGAGCGGGTGGACTGAAGCTTTCTTT. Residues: CASTTSAGSGWTEAFF.

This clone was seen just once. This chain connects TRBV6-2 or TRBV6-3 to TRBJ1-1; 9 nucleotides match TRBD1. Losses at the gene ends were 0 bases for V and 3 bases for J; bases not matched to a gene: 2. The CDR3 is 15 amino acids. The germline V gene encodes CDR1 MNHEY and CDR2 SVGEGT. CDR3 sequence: CASSYSGQGYTEAFF. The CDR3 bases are TGTGCCAGCAGTTACTCGGGACAGGGCTACACTGAAGCTTTCTTT.

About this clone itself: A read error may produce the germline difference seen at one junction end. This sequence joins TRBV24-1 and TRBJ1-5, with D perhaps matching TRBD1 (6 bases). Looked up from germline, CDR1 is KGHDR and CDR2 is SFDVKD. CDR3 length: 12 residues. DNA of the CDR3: TGTGCCACCAGTGACAGTGAGACAGGCCATGTTTTT. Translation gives CATSDSETGHVF.

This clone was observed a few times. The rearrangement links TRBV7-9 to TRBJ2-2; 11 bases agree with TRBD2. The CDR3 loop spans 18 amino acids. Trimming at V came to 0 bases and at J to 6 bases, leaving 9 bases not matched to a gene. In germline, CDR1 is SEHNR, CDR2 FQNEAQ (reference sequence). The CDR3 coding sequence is TGTGCCAGCAGCTTAGCGACTAGCGGGAATCAGAGGGCCGGGGAGCTGTTTTTT. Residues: CASSLATSGNQRAGELFF.

CDR3 DNA sequence: TGTGCCAGCCTTGGTATCGGGGGGACCCAGTACTTC. It yields the protein CASLGIGGTQYF. The rearrangement uses TRBV27 and TRBJ2-5; D possibly corresponds to TRBD2 (6 bases). Germline CDR1 is MNHEY and CDR2 is SMNVEV (reference sequence). The CDR3 extends over 12 amino acids. V dropped 8 bases and J dropped 7 bases, with 14 bases sitting between them.

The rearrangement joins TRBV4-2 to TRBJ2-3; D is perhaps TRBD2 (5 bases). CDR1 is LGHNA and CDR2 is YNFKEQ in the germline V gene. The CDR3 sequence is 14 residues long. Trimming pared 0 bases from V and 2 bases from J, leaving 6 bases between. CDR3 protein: CASSQDGLTDTQYF. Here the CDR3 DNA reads TGTGCCAGCAGCCAAGATGGACTCACAGATACGCAGTATTTT.

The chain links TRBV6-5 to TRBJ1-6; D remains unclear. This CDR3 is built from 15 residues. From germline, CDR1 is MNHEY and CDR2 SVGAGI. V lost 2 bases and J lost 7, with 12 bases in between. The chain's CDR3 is CASSYGPNPNSPLHF. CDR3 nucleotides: TGTGCCAGCAGTTACGGCCCCAATCCCAATTCACCCCTCCACTTT.

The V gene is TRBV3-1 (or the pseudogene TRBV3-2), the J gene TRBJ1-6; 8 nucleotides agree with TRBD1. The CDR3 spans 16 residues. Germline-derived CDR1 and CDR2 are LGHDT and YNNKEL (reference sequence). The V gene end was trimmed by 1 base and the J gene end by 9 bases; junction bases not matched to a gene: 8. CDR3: CASSQVSPDRVSPLHF. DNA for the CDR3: TGTGCCAGCAGCCAAGTGAGCCCGGACAGGGTTTCACCCCTCCACTTT.

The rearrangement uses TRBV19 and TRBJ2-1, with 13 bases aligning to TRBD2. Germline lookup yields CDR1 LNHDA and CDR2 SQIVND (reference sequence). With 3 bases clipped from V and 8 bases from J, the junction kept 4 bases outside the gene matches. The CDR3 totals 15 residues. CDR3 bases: TGTGCCAGTAGTATCGGGACTAGCGGGATATATGAGCAGTTCTTC. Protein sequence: CASSIGTSGIYEQFF.

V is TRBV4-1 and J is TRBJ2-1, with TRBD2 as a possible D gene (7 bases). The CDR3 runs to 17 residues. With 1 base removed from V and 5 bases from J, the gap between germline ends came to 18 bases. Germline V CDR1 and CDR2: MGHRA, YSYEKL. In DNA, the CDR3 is TGCGCCAGCAGCCAAGCCGGACGAGGCGGGGGCCACAATGAGCAGTTCTTC. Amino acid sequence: CASSQAGRGGGHNEQFF.

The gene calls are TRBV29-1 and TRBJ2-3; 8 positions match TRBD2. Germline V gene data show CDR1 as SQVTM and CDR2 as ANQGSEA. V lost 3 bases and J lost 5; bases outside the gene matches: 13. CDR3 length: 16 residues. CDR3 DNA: TGCAGCGTTGAGCACCCGATAGCGGGAATAGAAGATACGCAGTATTTT. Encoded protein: CSVEHPIAGIEDTQYF.

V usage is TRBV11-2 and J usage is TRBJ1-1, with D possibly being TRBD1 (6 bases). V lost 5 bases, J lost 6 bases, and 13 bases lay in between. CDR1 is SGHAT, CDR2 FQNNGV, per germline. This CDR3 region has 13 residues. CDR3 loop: CASSPGTISEAFF. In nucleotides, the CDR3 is TGTGCCAGCAGCCCCGGGACAATCTCTGAAGCTTTCTTT.

The CDR3 nucleotides read TGTGCCAGCAGTTACTCAGGGAGGTCGGACACCATATATTTT. This encodes CASSYSGRSDTIYF. The rearrangement uses TRBV6-5 and TRBJ1-3; D remains unclear. The CDR3 is 14 residues long. V lost 0 bases and J 8 bases, leaving 11 bases between the germline ends. Per germline, CDR1 MNHEY and CDR2 SVGAGI.

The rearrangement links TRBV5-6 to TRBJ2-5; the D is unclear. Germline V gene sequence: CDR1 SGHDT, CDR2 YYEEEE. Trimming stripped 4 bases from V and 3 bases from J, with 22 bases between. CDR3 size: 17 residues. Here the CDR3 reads CASSPLHTYGTKETQYF. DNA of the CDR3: TGTGCCAGCAGCCCTCTCCACACGTACGGAACTAAAGAGACCCAGTACTTC.

The DNA for the CDR3 is TGTGCCAGCAGCAAAGACGACCCGGGACAGTATGGCAATCAGCCCCAGCATTTT. Translating gives CASSKDDPGQYGNQPQHF. V and J are TRBV7-9 and TRBJ1-5; 7 bases line up with TRBD1. Unmatched junction bases numbered 15, after V lost 5 bases and J lost 2 bases. Germline V gene sequence: CDR1 SEHNR, CDR2 FQNEAQ (reference sequence). This CDR3 is built from 18 residues.

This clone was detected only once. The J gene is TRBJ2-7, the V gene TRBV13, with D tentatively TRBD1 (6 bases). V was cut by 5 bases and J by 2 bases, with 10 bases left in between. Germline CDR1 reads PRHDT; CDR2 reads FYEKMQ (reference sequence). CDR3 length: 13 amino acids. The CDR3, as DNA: TGTGCCAGCAGCCTACAGGGAGCCTACGAGCAGTACTTC. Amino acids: CASSLQGAYEQYF.

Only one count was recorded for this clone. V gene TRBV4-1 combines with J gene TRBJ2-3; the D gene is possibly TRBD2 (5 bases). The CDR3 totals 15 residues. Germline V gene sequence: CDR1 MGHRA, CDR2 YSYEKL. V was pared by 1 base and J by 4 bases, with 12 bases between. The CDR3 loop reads CASSQALVRADTQYF. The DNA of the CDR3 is TGCGCCAGCAGCCAAGCCCTGGTGAGGGCAGATACGCAGTATTTT.

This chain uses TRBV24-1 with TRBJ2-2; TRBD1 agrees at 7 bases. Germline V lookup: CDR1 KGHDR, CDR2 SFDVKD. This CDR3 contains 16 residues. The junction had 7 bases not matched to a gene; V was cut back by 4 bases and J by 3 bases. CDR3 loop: CATSDPGQVYTGELFF. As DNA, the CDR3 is TGTGCCACCAGTGACCCCGGACAGGTCTACACCGGGGAGCTGTTTTTT.

This CDR3 is CSVAAGTSGPSSYEQYF. The CDR3 region has the DNA TGCAGCGTCGCTGCCGGGACTAGCGGGCCAAGCTCCTACGAGCAGTACTTC. The rearrangement links TRBV29-1 to TRBJ2-7; TRBD2 matches 12 bases. Per germline, CDR1 SQVTM and CDR2 ANQGSEA. V shed 6 bases, J shed 0 bases, and the junction held 12 bases outside the gene matches. This CDR3 comprises 17 residues.